A single sample is the source of the 2 T cell receptor beta chains below, sequenced in a study of T cell responses to AZD1222 COVID-19 vaccine. Assay: immunoSEQ multiplex PCR; the TCRdb copy retains only in-frame clones and omits some. The sample has some 140,000 clones, around 90% seen once. The material was peripheral blood, obtained on day 0 of AZD1222 vaccination. The receptor source for this set is an adult in good health.

The chain joins TRBV27 to TRBJ1-1; D is undetermined. Germline V gene data show CDR1 as MNHEY and CDR2 as SMNVEV (reference sequence). V lost 8 bases and J lost 7, with 8 bases in between. CDR3 length equals 10 residues. The CDR3 DNA is TGTGCCAGCGGCCGGATTGAAGCTTTCTTT. Translated, it gives CASGRIEAFF.

This clone was seen more than once but under ten times. This chain uses TRBV28 with TRBJ2-2; D is ambiguous. This CDR3 has 12 amino acids. Trimming cost V 11 bases and J 2 bases, with 9 bases left between them. Germline assignment: CDR1 MDHEN and CDR2 SYDVKM. In DNA form, the CDR3 reads TGTGCCCTAAGGATTAACACCGGGGAGCTGTTTTTT. Amino acids: CALRINTGELFF.